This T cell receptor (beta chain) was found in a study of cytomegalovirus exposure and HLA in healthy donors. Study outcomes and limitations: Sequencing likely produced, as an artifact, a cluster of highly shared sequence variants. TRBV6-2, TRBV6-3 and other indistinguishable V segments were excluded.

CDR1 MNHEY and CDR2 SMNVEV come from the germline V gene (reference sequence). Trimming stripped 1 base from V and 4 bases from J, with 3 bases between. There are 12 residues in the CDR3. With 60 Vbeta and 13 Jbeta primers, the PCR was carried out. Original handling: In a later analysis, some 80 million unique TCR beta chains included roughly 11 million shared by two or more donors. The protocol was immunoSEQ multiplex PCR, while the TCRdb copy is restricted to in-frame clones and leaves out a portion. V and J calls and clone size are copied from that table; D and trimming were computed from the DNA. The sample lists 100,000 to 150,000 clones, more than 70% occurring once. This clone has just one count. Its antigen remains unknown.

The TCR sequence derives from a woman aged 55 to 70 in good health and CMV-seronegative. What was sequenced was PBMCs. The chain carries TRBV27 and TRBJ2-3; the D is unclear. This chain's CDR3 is CASSLWPDTQYF. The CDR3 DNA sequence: TGTGCCAGCAGTTTATGGCCAGATACGCAGTATTTT.